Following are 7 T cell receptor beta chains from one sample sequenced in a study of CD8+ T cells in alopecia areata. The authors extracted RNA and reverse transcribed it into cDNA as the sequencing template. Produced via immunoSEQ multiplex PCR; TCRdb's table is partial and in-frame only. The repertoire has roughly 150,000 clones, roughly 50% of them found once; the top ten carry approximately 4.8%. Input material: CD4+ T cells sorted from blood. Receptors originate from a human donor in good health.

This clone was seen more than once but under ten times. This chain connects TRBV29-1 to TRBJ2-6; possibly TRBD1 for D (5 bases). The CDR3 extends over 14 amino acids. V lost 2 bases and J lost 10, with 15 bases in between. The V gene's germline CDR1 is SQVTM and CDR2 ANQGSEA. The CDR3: CSVETSRTRNVLTF. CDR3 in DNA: TGCAGCGTTGAAACTTCGCGGACAAGAAACGTCCTGACTTTC.

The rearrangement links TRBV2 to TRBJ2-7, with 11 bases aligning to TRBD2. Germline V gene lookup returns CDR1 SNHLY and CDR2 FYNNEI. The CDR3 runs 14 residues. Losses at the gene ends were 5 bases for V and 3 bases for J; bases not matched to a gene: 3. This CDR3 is CASSRGTSGYEQYF. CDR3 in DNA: TGTGCCAGCAGTAGAGGGACTAGCGGCTACGAGCAGTACTTC.

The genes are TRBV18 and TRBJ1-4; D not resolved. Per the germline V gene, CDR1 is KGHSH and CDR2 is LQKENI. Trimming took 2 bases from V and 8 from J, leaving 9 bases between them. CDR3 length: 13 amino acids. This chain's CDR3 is CASSPDASEKLFF. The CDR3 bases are TGTGCCAGCTCACCAGATGCAAGCGAAAAACTGTTTTTT.

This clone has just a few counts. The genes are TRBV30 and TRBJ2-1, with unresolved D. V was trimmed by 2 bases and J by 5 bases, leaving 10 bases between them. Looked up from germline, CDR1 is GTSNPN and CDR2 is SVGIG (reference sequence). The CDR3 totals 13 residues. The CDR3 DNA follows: TGTGCCTGGAGTCGGGCCCGACACAATGAGCAGTTCTTC. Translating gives CAWSRARHNEQFF.

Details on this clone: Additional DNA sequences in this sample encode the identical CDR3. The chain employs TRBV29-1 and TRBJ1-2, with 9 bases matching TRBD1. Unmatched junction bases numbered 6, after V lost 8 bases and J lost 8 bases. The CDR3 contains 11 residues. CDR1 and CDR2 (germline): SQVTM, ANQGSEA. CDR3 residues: CSLGQGDGYTF. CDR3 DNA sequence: TGCAGCCTGGGACAGGGCGACGGCTACACCTTC.

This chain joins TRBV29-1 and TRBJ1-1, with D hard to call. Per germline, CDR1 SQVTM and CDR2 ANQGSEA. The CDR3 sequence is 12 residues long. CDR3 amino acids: CTAGQLNTEAFF. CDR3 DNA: TGCACGGCCGGGCAGCTCAACACTGAAGCTTTCTTT.

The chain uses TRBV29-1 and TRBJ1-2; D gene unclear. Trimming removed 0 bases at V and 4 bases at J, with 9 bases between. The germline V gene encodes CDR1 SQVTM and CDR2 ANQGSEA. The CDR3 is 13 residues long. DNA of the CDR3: TGCAGCGTTGAAGAAATGACTTCCTATGGCTACACCTTC. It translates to CSVEEMTSYGYTF.